The source of this T cell receptor (beta chain) is a study of blood T cell repertoires in COVID-19 (TCRdb year 2020). Concerning the study at large: The collaborator samples originated in the United States, Italy and Spain and spanned the acute and convalescent phases of COVID-19. The prospective study material was composed of cDNA or gDNA derived from T cells, B-cell-depleted T cells, or PBMCs. The dataset comprised deeply sampled blood TCRbeta repertoires from subjects exposed to, actively infected with, or recovered from COVID-19. The repertoires were released in a freely available public database meant as a resource for research on the immune response to SARS-CoV-2. Samples were obtained from the ongoing ImmuneRACE study (first 160 participants) and from 1,254 subjects provided by 6 global collaborators. A de-identified subject ID, COVID-19 status, age in years and sex were almost always included in the sample metadata. Where available, HLA class I and class II types were taken from metadata supplied by the sample provider and were not determined by assay-based typing.

Measured from the cysteine to the phenylalanine, the CDR3 is 14 residues long. Only the CDR3 DNA stays, 42 bases, in frame from base 1. The germline V gene (reference sequence) sets CDR1 to MNHEY and CDR2 to SMNVEV. Worth noting for this clone: Its binding antigen is unknown. Mismatch with germline at one junction end may stem from a read error.

Whole blood was collected in K2EDTA tubes by collaborating institutions according to the institutions' own protocols. For TCRbeta analysis, collaborator samples were shipped as frozen whole blood, as isolated PBMCs, or as DNA extracted from either sample type. TCRbeta CDR3 regions were amplified from genomic DNA by means of the immunoSEQ Assay, a bias-controlled multiplex PCR. Regarding the original processing steps: The number of nucleated cells in each sample was estimated by amplification of reference gene primers within the assay. To quantify the absolute abundance of each unique TCRbeta CDR3 rearrangement, sequence reads were collapsed and filtered. For each sample, productive Simpson clonality was calculated as the square root of Simpson's diversity index across productive rearrangements. TCRdb took over this immuneACCESS table, retaining in-frame rearrangements with V and J assigned. Such tables are incomplete; in checked studies, under half of the missing clones stem from an unresolved V gene, and the remainder is unexplained. V, J and clone size were drawn from that table, and D and trimming were deduced from the DNA. The sample table records 90,000 to 120,000 clones; just under 95% of these occur just once. The ten top clones hold under 7.5% of the sample.

General findings and caveats noted by the study authors: The quantity of clinical and demographic metadata differed by source and by participant and was supplied without curation.

This receptor chain uses TRBV27 and TRBJ1-5; no D gene is confidently identified. The source of this sequence is a man between 65 and 85 years old with acute or convalescent COVID-19. Sequencing input: peripheral blood. The CDR3 in this case is CASSFKWSTQPQHF. The nucleotide sequence is given as TGTGCCAGCAGTTTCAAGTGGAGCACTCAGCCCCAGCATTTT.